This T cell receptor beta chain was captured in a study of T cell repertoires in ileal Crohn's disease. Whole-study context: Patients had a median roughly 8-year disease duration, and over 30% were active smokers.

The CDR3 runs to 12 residues. Germline-derived CDR1 and CDR2 are MGHDK and SYGVNS. Measured with immunoSEQ multiplex PCR; TCRdb has only the in-frame clones, and not every one. This table has about 7,400 clones, more than 80% appearing once. Findings and caveats of the study: Clonality above 26.8% at surgery always came with endoscopic recurrence.

A word on this clone: The antigen remains undetermined. Sequence at one end of the junction differs from germline and may be a read error.

This receptor was identified in an adult with Crohn's disease. The sample taken for sequencing was ileal tissue. The V and J genes are TRBV25-1 and TRBJ2-7, with D unresolved. CDR3 protein: CASSESQYVQYF. CDR3 nucleotides: TGTGCCAGCAGTGAATCCCAGTACGTGCAGTACTTC.